Sequencing of this TCR beta chain was carried out in a study of blood T cell repertoires in COVID-19. Study in general: There were acute and convalescent COVID-19 samples, and they came from the United States, Italy and Spain. Nucleic acid was either cDNA or gDNA, and it came from T cells, B-cell-depleted T cells, or PBMCs.

Assay used: immunoSEQ multiplex PCR; TCRdb lists only in-frame clones, some missing. The sample yields 80,000 to 100,000 clones, approximately 80% seen once. The clonotype comes from a man in his 70s with active or convalescent COVID-19. Sequencing input: peripheral blood.

The CDR3 sequence: CASSLAPGRYEQYF. The CDR3 DNA reads as TGTGCCAGCAGCTTAGCACCAGGGCGCTACGAGCAGTACTTC. This chain connects TRBV11-2 to TRBJ2-7; D is possibly TRBD1 (5 bases). This CDR3 is 14 amino acids long. Germline V gene lookup returns CDR1 SGHAT and CDR2 FQNNGV. The germline V and J ends were trimmed by 1 base and 3 bases, with 10 bases remaining between them.